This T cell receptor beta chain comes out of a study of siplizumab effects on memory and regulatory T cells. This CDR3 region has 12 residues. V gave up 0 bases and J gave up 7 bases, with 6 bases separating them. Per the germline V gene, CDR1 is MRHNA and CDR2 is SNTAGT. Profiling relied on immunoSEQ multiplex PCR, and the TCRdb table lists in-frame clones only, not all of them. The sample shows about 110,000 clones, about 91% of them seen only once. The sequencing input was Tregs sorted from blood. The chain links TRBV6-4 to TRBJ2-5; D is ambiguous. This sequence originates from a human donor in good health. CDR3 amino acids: CASSDSGGTQYF. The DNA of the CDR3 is TGTGCCAGCAGTGACTCGGGCGGGACCCAGTACTTC.